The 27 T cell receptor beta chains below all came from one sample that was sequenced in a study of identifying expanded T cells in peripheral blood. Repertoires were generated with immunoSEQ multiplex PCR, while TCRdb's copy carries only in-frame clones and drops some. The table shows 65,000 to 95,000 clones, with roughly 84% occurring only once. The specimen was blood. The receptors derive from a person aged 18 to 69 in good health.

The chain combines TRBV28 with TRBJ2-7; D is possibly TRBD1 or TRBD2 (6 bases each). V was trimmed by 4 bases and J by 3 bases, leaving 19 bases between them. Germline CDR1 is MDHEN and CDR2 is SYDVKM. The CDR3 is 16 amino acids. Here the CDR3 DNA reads TGTGCCAGCAGTTGGACGAGAGGGGGGTCCCTCTACGAGCAGTACTTC. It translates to CASSWTRGGSLYEQYF.

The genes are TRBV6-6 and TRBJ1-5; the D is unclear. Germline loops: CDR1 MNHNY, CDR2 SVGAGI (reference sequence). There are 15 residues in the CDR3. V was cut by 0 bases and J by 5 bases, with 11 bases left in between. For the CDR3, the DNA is TGTGCCAGCAGTTACTCCGGTTCCTGGGATCAGCCCCAGCATTTT. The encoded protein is CASSYSGSWDQPQHF.

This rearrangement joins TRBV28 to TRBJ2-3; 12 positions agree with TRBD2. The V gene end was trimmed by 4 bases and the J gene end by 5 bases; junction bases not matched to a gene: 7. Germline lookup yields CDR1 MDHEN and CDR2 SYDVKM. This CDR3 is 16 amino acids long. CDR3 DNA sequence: TGTGCCAGCAGTTCCCCTAGCGGGAGGGCCTTAGATACGCAGTATTTT. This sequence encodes CASSSPSGRALDTQYF.

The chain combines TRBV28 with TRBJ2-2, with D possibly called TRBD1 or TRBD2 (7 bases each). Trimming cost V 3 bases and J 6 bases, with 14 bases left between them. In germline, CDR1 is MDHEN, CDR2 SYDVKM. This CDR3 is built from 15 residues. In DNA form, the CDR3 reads TGTGCCAGCAGTTTTGGGAGGGGGCTTCCCGGGGAGCTGTTTTTT. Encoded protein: CASSFGRGLPGELFF.

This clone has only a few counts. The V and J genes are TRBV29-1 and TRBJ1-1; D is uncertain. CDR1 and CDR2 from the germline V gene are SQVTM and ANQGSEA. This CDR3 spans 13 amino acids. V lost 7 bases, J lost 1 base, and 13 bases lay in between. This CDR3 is CSGRPGGNTEAFF. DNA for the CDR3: TGCAGCGGTCGACCGGGAGGGAACACTGAAGCTTTCTTT.

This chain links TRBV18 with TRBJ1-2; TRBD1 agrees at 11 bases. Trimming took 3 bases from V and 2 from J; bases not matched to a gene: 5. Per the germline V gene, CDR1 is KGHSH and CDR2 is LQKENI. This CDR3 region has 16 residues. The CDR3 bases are TGTGCCAGCTCACCCGGACAGGGGGCTCCGAACTATGGCTACACCTTC. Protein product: CASSPGQGAPNYGYTF. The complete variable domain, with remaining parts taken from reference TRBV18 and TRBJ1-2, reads NAGVMQNPRHLVRRRGQEARLRCSPMKGHSHVYWYRQLPEEGLKFMVYLQKENIIDESGMPKERFSAEFPKEGPSILRIQQVVRGDSAAYFCASSPGQGAPNYGYTFGSGTRLTVV.

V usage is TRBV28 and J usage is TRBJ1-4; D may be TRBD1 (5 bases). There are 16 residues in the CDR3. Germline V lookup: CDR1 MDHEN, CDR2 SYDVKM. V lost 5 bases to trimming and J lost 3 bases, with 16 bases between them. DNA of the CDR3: TGTGCCAGCAGTCTGGGGGTTTCGAACCCTAATGAAAAACTGTTTTTT. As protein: CASSLGVSNPNEKLFF.

The CDR3 bases are TGTGCCAGCAGCTTGGTGGGGGGAAAAGAGCAGTTCTTC. It yields the protein CASSLVGGKEQFF. The chain combines TRBV5-6 with TRBJ2-1, with D tentatively TRBD2 (6 bases). V lost 0 bases to trimming and J lost 10 bases, with 11 bases between them. From germline, CDR1 is SGHDT and CDR2 YYEEEE. CDR3 size: 13 residues.

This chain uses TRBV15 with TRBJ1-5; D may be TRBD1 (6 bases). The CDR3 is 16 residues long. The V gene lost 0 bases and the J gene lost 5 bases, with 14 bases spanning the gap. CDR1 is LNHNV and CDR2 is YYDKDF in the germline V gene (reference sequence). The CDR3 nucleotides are TGTGCCACCAGCAGAGACGTGGCAGGGGAATATCAGCCCCAGCATTTT. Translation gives CATSRDVAGEYQPQHF.

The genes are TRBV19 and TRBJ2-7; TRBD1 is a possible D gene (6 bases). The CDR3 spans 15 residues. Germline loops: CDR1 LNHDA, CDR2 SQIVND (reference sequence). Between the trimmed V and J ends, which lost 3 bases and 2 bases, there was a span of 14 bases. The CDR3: CASSMAQTGTYEQYF. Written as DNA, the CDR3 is TGTGCCAGTAGTATGGCCCAGACAGGAACCTACGAGCAGTACTTC.

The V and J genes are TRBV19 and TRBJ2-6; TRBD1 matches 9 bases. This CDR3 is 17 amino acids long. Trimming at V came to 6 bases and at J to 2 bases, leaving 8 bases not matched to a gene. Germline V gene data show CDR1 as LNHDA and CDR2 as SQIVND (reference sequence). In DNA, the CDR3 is TGTGCCAGTAGCCACGGGACAGGGACAACTGGGGCCAACGTCCTGACTTTC. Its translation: CASSHGTGTTGANVLTF.

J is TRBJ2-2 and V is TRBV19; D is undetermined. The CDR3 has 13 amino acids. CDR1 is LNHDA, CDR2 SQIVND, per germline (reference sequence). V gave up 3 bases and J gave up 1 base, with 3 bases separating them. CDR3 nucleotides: TGTGCCAGTAGTATCCTGAACACCGGGGAGCTGTTTTTT. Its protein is CASSILNTGELFF.

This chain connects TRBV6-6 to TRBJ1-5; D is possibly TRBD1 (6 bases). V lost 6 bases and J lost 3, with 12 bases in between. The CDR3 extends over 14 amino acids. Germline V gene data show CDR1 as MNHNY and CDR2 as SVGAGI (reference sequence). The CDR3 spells CASRDQGNNQPQHF. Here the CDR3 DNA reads TGTGCCAGCAGAGATCAGGGGAACAATCAGCCCCAGCATTTT.

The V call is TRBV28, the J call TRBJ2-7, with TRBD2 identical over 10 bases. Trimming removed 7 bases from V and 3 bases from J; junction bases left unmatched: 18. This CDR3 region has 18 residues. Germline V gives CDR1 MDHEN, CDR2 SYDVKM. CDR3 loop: CASILSQAVAGGDYEQYF. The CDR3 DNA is TGTGCCAGCATCCTTTCCCAAGCGGTAGCGGGAGGAGACTACGAGCAGTACTTC.

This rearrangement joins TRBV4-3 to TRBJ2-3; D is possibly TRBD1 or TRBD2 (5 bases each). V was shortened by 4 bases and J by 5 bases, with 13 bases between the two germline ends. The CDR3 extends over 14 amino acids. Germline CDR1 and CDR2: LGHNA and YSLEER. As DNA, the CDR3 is TGCGCCAGCAGCCCAAGCAGGGCGGGAGATACGCAGTATTTT. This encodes CASSPSRAGDTQYF.

The CDR3 DNA sequence: TGTGCCAGTAGTAATTCTAGGACGGCGTCTTCTGTCGGGTACACCTTC. Its translation is CASSNSRTASSVGYTF. The chain combines TRBV19 with TRBJ1-2; D not resolved. The CDR3 is made up of 16 amino acids. V lost 4 bases, J lost 11 bases, and 26 bases lay in between. The V gene's germline CDR1 is LNHDA and CDR2 SQIVND (reference sequence). The full variable domain, its missing parts supplied by reference TRBV19 and TRBJ1-2, is DGGITQSPKYLFRKEGQNVTLSCEQNLNHDAMYWYRQDPGQGLRLIYYSQIVNDFQKGDIAEGYSVSREKKESFPLTVTSAQKNPTAFYLCASSNSRTASSVGYTFGSGTRLTVV.

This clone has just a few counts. Here the CDR3 DNA reads TGTGCCTGGACCAACCTCAGGATAGCCAAAAACATTCAGTACTTC. It yields the protein CAWTNLRIAKNIQYF. The chain links TRBV30 to TRBJ2-4; D is unresolved. The CDR3 contains 15 residues. The germline CDR1 and CDR2 sequences are GTSNPN and SVGIG (reference sequence). V lost 4 bases to trimming and J lost 0 bases, with 13 bases between them.

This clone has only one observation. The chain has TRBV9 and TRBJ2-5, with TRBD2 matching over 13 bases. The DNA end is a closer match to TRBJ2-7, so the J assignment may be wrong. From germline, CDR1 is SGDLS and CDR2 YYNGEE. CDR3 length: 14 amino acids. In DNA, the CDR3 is TGTGCCAGCAGCCCATGGACTAGCGGGAGCGAGCAGTACTTC. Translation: CASSPWTSGSEQYF.

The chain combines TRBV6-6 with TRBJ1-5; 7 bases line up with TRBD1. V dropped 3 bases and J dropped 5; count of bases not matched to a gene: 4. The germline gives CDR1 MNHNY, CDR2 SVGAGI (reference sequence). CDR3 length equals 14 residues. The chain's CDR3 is CASSYPTGDQPQHF. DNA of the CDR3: TGTGCCAGCAGTTATCCTACAGGGGATCAGCCCCAGCATTTT.

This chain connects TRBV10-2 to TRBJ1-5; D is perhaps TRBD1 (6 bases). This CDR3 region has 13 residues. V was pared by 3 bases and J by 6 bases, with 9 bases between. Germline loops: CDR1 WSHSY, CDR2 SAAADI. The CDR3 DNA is TGCGCCAGCAGTGAAGGGGGGAGTCAGCCCCAGCATTTT. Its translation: CASSEGGSQPQHF.

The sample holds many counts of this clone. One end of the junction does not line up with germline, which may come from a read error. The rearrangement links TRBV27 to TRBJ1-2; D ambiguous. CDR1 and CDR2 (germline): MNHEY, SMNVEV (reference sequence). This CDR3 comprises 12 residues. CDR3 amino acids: CASSSQSSKTHF. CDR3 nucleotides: TGTGCCAGCAGTTCCCAAAGTTCGAAGACCCACTTC.

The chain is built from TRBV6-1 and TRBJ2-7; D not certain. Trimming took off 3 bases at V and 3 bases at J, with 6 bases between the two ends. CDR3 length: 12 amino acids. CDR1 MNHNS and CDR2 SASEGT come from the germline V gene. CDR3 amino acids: CASSDAYYEQYF. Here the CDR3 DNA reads TGTGCCAGCAGTGACGCATACTACGAGCAGTACTTC.

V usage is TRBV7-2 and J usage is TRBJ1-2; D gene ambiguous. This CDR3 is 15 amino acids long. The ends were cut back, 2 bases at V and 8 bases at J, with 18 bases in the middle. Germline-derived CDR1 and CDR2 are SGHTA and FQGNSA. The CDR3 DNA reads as TGTGCCAGCAGCTTATATATGTTCTCGGATGGGGGCTACACCTTC. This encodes CASSLYMFSDGGYTF. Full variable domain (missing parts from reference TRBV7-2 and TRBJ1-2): GAGVSQSPSNKVTEKGKDVELRCDPISGHTALYWYRQSLGQGLEFLIYFQGNSAPDKSGLPSDRFSAERTGGSVSTLTIQRTQQEDSAVYLCASSLYMFSDGGYTFGSGTRLTVV.

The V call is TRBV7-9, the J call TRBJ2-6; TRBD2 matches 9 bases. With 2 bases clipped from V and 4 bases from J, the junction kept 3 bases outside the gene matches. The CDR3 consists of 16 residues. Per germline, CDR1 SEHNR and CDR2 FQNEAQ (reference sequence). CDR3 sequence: CASSLSGGSGANVLTF. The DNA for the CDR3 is TGTGCCAGCAGCTTAAGCGGGGGGAGCGGGGCCAACGTCCTGACTTTC.

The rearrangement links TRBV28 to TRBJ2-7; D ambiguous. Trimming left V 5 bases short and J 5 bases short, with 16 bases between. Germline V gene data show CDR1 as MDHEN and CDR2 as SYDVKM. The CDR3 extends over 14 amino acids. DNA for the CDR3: TGTGCCAGCAGTCTCTCAGCGCAGTTCCACGAGCAGTACTTC. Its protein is CASSLSAQFHEQYF. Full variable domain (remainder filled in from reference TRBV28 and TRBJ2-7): DVKVTQSSRYLVKRTGEKVFLECVQDMDHENMFWYRQDPGLGLRLIYFSYDVKMKEKGDIPEGYSVSREKKERFSLILESASTNQTSMYLCASSLSAQFHEQYFGPGTRLTVT.

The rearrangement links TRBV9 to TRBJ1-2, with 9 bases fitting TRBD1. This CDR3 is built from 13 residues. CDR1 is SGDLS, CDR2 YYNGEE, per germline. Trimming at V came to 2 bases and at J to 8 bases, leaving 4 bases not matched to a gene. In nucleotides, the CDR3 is TGTGCCAGCAGCGTGGGGACAGGGAAGGGCTACACCTTC. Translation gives CASSVGTGKGYTF.

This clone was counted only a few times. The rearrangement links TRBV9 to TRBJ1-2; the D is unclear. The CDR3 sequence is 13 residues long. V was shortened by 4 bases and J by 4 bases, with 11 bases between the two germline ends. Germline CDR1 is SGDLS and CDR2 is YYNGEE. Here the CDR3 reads CASSPPSPYGYTF. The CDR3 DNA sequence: TGTGCCAGCAGCCCCCCGAGCCCCTATGGCTACACCTTC.